This T cell receptor beta chain was profiled in a study of blood T cell repertoires in COVID-19. Study at large: Spain, Italy and the United States supplied samples that represented acute and convalescent COVID-19. The cDNA or gDNA used as material had been derived from T cells, B-cell-depleted T cells, or PBMCs.

The CDR3 consists of 11 residues. V was pared by 2 bases and J by 6 bases, with 4 bases between. The germline V gene encodes CDR1 MNHEY and CDR2 SVGEGT. As handled by the study authors: Amplification of reference gene primers was used by the study to estimate nucleated cell counts. Repertoires were generated with immunoSEQ multiplex PCR, while TCRdb's copy carries only in-frame clones and drops some. From that table come the V and J calls and clone size; the DNA was used to work out D and trimming. The sample includes about 250,000 clones, approximately 90% of them seen just once. Sequencing used peripheral blood. The TCR sequence derives from a man aged 18 to 35 with active or convalescent COVID-19. This chain uses TRBV6-2 or TRBV6-3 with TRBJ1-1; no reliable D call. The CDR3 sequence is CASSYTAEAFF. CDR3 DNA sequence: TGTGCCAGCAGTTACACGGCTGAAGCTTTCTTT.